A single sample gave rise to the 8 T cell receptor beta chains below, sequenced in a study of blood T cell repertoires in COVID-19. Clones were sequenced by immunoSEQ multiplex PCR, and TCRdb holds only the in-frame ones, with some missing. The sample holds about 74,000 clones, around 90% seen once. The sequencing input was peripheral blood. The receptors originated from an elderly woman with acute or convalescent COVID-19.

V gene TRBV7-9 combines with J gene TRBJ1-1; 9 positions agree with TRBD1. After removal of 5 bases from V and 0 bases from J, the junction contained 7 bases not matched to a gene. The CDR3 runs 16 residues. The germline V gene encodes CDR1 SEHNR and CDR2 FQNEAQ (reference sequence). CDR3 coding DNA: TGTGCCAGCAGCACACAGGGGGCGATTTTGAACACTGAAGCTTTCTTT. It translates to CASSTQGAILNTEAFF.

V gene TRBV5-1 combines with J gene TRBJ2-5; 8 positions match TRBD1. Germline assignment: CDR1 SGHRS and CDR2 YFSETQ. CDR3 length: 16 residues. Losses at the gene ends were 4 bases for V and 5 bases for J; bases not matched to a gene: 13. CDR3 nucleotide sequence: TGCGCCAGCAGCCCAACCGGGACAGGCTCCTTTGAGACCCAGTACTTC. Translation: CASSPTGTGSFETQYF.

This chain connects TRBV15 to TRBJ1-5, with D hard to call. CDR1 and CDR2 from the germline V gene are LNHNV and YYDKDF (reference sequence). The CDR3 length is 13 residues. Trimming removed 0 bases from V and 6 bases from J, with 6 bases in between. This CDR3 reads CATSRDEIQPQHF. As DNA, the CDR3 is TGTGCCACCAGCAGAGATGAGATTCAGCCCCAGCATTTT.

The rearrangement uses TRBV3-1 (or the pseudogene TRBV3-2) and TRBJ2-5; maybe TRBD2 (5 bases). Germline V CDR1 and CDR2: LGHDT, YNNKEL (reference sequence). Trimming removed 3 bases at V and 4 bases at J, with 6 bases between. This CDR3 has 12 amino acids. The CDR3 DNA reads TGTGCCAGCAGCCATGAGGGAGAGACCCAGTACTTC. Translation gives CASSHEGETQYF.

The rearrangement links TRBV4-1 to TRBJ1-1; D remains ambiguous. The CDR3 totals 15 residues. CDR1 and CDR2 (germline): MGHRA, YSYEKL. Trimming shortened V by 1 base and J by 0 bases, and 9 bases separated the two germline ends. CDR3 nucleotides: TGCGCCAGCAGCCAAGCCCTGGCATTGAACACTGAAGCTTTCTTT. It encodes CASSQALALNTEAFF.

This chain uses TRBV2 with TRBJ2-1; D unclear. V dropped 4 bases and J dropped 7 bases, with 17 bases sitting between them. The CDR3 covers 15 residues. The V gene's germline CDR1 is SNHLY and CDR2 FYNNEI. In DNA form, the CDR3 reads TGTGCCAGCAGTGGTCGTAGACCCAGGTTGAATGAGCAGTTCTTC. Protein product: CASSGRRPRLNEQFF. Full variable domain (rest looked up from reference TRBV2 and TRBJ2-1): EPEVTQTPSHQVTQMGQEVILRCVPISNHLYFYWYRQILGQKVEFLVSFYNNEISEKSEIFDDQFSVERPDGSNFTLKIRSTKLEDSAMYFCASSGRRPRLNEQFFGPGTRLTVL.

The genes are TRBV2 and TRBJ2-2, with 7 bases aligning to TRBD2. Germline CDR1 is SNHLY and CDR2 is FYNNEI. J lost 1 base, V lost 1 base, and 0 bases had no gene match. CDR3 length equals 15 residues. The CDR3 sequence: CASSEGEGNTGELFF. Here the CDR3 DNA reads TGTGCCAGCAGTGAAGGGGAGGGGAACACCGGGGAGCTGTTTTTT.

V usage is TRBV6-6 and J usage is TRBJ2-7, with a tentative D call TRBD1 (5 bases). The CDR3 is 13 residues long. V gave up 7 bases and J gave up 3 bases, with 13 bases separating them. Per germline, CDR1 MNHNY and CDR2 SVGAGI (reference sequence). Here the CDR3 DNA reads TGTGCCAGCACCCCAGGGCAGCACTACGAGCAGTACTTC. It specifies CASTPGQHYEQYF.